Below, 17 T cell receptor beta chains from the same sample are listed, as sequenced in a study of T cell responses to AZD1222 COVID-19 vaccine. Produced via immunoSEQ multiplex PCR; TCRdb's table is partial and in-frame only. The sample shows 150,000 to 200,000 clones, roughly 93% of them seen only once. The sample here was peripheral blood, taken on day 0 of AZD1222 vaccination. Receptors originate from an adult in good health.

This clone was detected only a few times. V usage is TRBV4-2 and J usage is TRBJ2-5; TRBD2 matches 8 bases. This CDR3 spans 16 amino acids. Germline V lookup: CDR1 LGHNA, CDR2 YNFKEQ. After removal of 4 bases from V and 0 bases from J, the junction contained 7 bases not matched to a gene. The CDR3 DNA follows: TGTGCCAGCAGCCTTGAAGCGGGGGCGTACCAAGAGACCCAGTACTTC. Protein sequence: CASSLEAGAYQETQYF.

The chain combines TRBV7-8 with TRBJ2-3, with 7 bases aligning to TRBD2. Trimming cost V 1 base and J 4 bases; bases outside gene matches: 14. Germline V lookup: CDR1 SGHVS, CDR2 FQNEAQ. The CDR3 is 18 amino acids. The CDR3 protein is CASSLDPVWRGWSDTQYF. DNA for the CDR3: TGTGCCAGCAGCTTAGACCCAGTTTGGCGGGGGTGGTCAGATACGCAGTATTTT.

The V gene is TRBV10-3, the J gene TRBJ2-5, with D perhaps given as TRBD1 or TRBD2 (5 bases each). This CDR3 region has 16 residues. Trimming removed 2 bases from V and 0 bases from J, with 13 bases in between. The germline V gene has CDR1 ENHRY and CDR2 SYGVKD. As DNA, the CDR3 is TGTGCCATCAGTGAGCCCGGGGCTCCCGACCAAGAGACCCAGTACTTC. Translating gives CAISEPGAPDQETQYF.

CDR3 DNA sequence: TGTGCTAGTGGTTTCGGGACAGAAGGAATTTTCAATCAGCCCCAGCATTTT. Translation: CASGFGTEGIFNQPQHF. The chain carries TRBV12-5 and TRBJ1-5, with 7 positions matching TRBD1. CDR1 is LGHNT, CDR2 FRNRAP, per germline. The CDR3 consists of 17 residues. The ends lost 3 bases at V and 3 bases at J; junction bases unmatched: 11.

This clone was counted once. V is TRBV9 and J is TRBJ2-4; tentatively, D is TRBD1 or TRBD2 (6 bases each). The CDR3 length is 16 residues. Trimming stripped 0 bases from V and 4 bases from J, with 14 bases between. CDR1 SGDLS and CDR2 YYNGEE come from the germline V gene. Here the CDR3 DNA reads TGTGCCAGCAGCGTAGGCTTCGGGGGCGGAAAAAACATTCAGTACTTC. It yields the protein CASSVGFGGGKNIQYF.

The rearrangement joins TRBV7-2 to TRBJ1-5; no clear D. With 1 base removed from V and 4 bases from J, the gap between germline ends came to 17 bases. Germline values: CDR1 SGHTA, CDR2 FQGNSA. This CDR3 is built from 17 residues. The CDR3 DNA reads as TGTGCCAGCAGCTTAGGTGGGCACACAAGTAGGAATCAGCCCCAGCATTTT. Amino acids: CASSLGGHTSRNQPQHF.

The sample holds one count of this clone. V is TRBV13 and J is TRBJ2-2, with a tentative D call TRBD1 (5 bases). V was shortened by 7 bases and J by 1 base, with 10 bases between the two germline ends. The CDR3 extends over 14 amino acids. Germline CDR1 and CDR2: PRHDT and FYEKMQ (reference sequence). The CDR3 is CASTVTGNTGELFF. CDR3 nucleotides: TGTGCCAGCACCGTTACAGGGAACACCGGGGAGCTGTTTTTT. Filled out from reference TRBV13 and TRBJ2-2, the complete variable domain reads AAGVIQSPRHLIKEKRETATLKCYPIPRHDTVYWYQQGPGQDPQFLISFYEKMQSDKGSIPDRFSAQQFSDYHSELNMSSLELGDSALYFCASTVTGNTGELFFGEGSRLTVL.

This sequence joins TRBV11-1 and TRBJ2-7; possible D gene TRBD1, 5 bases. Germline CDR1 is SGHAT and CDR2 is FQDESV (reference sequence). Trimming shortened V by 5 bases and J by 5 bases, and 7 bases separated the two germline ends. This CDR3 is 11 amino acids long. The CDR3 spells CASSVGHEQYF. The CDR3 DNA is TGTGCCAGCAGCGTGGGGCACGAGCAGTACTTC.

The V call is TRBV27, the J call TRBJ2-3; D possibly uses TRBD1 or TRBD2 (5 bases each). The CDR3 is 14 amino acids. With 5 bases removed from V and 8 bases from J, the gap between germline ends came to 17 bases. CDR1 is MNHEY and CDR2 is SMNVEV in the germline V gene (reference sequence). Here the CDR3 reads CASSPDSSRGTQYF. The CDR3 bases are TGTGCCAGCAGTCCGGACTCCTCGAGGGGTACGCAGTATTTT.

This chain connects TRBV28 to TRBJ1-5, with 8 bases fitting TRBD1. The CDR3 is made up of 14 amino acids. Germline values: CDR1 MDHEN, CDR2 SYDVKM. Losses at the gene ends were 5 bases for V and 7 bases for J; bases not matched to a gene: 7. The CDR3 spells CASSPRGRRQPQHF. CDR3 nucleotides: TGTGCCAGCAGTCCCAGGGGGCGCAGGCAGCCCCAGCATTTT. The full variable domain, its missing parts supplied by reference TRBV28 and TRBJ1-5, is DVKVTQSSRYLVKRTGEKVFLECVQDMDHENMFWYRQDPGLGLRLIYFSYDVKMKEKGDIPEGYSVSREKKERFSLILESASTNQTSMYLCASSPRGRRQPQHFGDGTRLSIL.

V and J are TRBV7-9 and TRBJ2-7; possible D gene TRBD2, 6 bases. Germline V gene lookup returns CDR1 SEHNR and CDR2 FQNEAQ (reference sequence). The CDR3 extends over 14 amino acids. V shed 5 bases and J shed 3 bases, with 14 bases lying between them. CDR3 sequence reads: CASSRAGANYEQYF. In DNA form, the CDR3 reads TGTGCCAGCAGCCGAGCGGGCGCTAACTACGAGCAGTACTTC.

V and J are TRBV30 and TRBJ2-7; D call uncertain. CDR1 is GTSNPN, CDR2 SVGIG, per germline (reference sequence). The CDR3 loop spans 14 amino acids. Trimming removed 5 bases at V and 6 bases at J, with 20 bases between. This chain's CDR3 is CAWARGRNLPEQYF. The CDR3, as DNA: TGTGCCTGGGCCCGTGGACGGAACCTCCCCGAGCAGTACTTC. Full variable domain (missing parts from reference TRBV30 and TRBJ2-7): SQTIHQWPATLVQPVGSPLSLECTVEGTSNPNLYWYRQAAGRGLQLLFYSVGIGQISSEVPQNLSASRPQDRQFILSSKKLLLSDSGFYLCAWARGRNLPEQYFGPGTRLTVT.

This rearrangement joins TRBV7-9 to TRBJ2-7; TRBD2 is a possible D gene (6 bases). V lost 4 bases, J lost 4 bases, and 14 bases lay in between. Germline V gene lookup returns CDR1 SEHNR and CDR2 FQNEAQ (reference sequence). This CDR3 is built from 14 residues. This CDR3 reads CASSSSTSLYEQYF. The CDR3 bases are TGTGCCAGCAGCTCCTCGACTAGTTTGTACGAGCAGTACTTC.

The V call is TRBV7-2, the J call TRBJ1-6, with a weak D call TRBD1 (5 bases). The CDR3 consists of 14 residues. Germline CDR1 and CDR2: SGHTA and FQGNSA. Trimming cost V 5 bases and J 5 bases, with 10 bases left between them. The DNA of the CDR3 is TGTGCCAGCAGCACTCAGGGCAATAATTCACCCCTCCACTTT. Its protein product is CASSTQGNNSPLHF. The full variable domain, its missing parts supplied by reference TRBV7-2 and TRBJ1-6, is GAGVSQSPSNKVTEKGKDVELRCDPISGHTALYWYRQSLGQGLEFLIYFQGNSAPDKSGLPSDRFSAERTGGSVSTLTIQRTQQEDSAVYLCASSTQGNNSPLHFGNGTRLTVT.

V gene TRBV6-2 or TRBV6-3 combines with J gene TRBJ2-1; 9 bases are shared with TRBD1. The V gene's germline CDR1 is MNHEY and CDR2 SVGEGT. This CDR3 region has 15 residues. V shed 5 bases and J 3 bases; nucleotides not matched to a gene: 5. Written as DNA, the CDR3 is TGTGCCAGCAGTGGGGGACAGGGACACTACAATGAGCAGTTCTTC. As protein: CASSGGQGHYNEQFF.

DNA for the CDR3: TGCGCCAGCAGCTTGGATGGCATGAACACTGAAGCTTTCTTT. Residues: CASSLDGMNTEAFF. The chain is built from TRBV5-1 and TRBJ1-1; D unclear. Trimming stripped 0 bases from V and 0 bases from J, with 6 bases between. Per germline, CDR1 SGHRS and CDR2 YFSETQ. The CDR3 loop spans 14 amino acids.

The DNA of the CDR3 is TGTGCCAGTAGTGGATGGGGGCAGCGTATCGAAGCTTTCTTT. Its protein product is CASSGWGQRIEAFF. The V call is TRBV19, the J call TRBJ1-1; tentative D call: TRBD1 (6 bases). CDR1 is LNHDA, CDR2 SQIVND, per germline (reference sequence). This CDR3 is built from 14 residues. The V end lost 5 bases, the J end lost 8 bases, and 18 bases lay between the germline ends. Full variable domain (missing parts from reference TRBV19 and TRBJ1-1): DGGITQSPKYLFRKEGQNVTLSCEQNLNHDAMYWYRQDPGQGLRLIYYSQIVNDFQKGDIAEGYSVSREKKESFPLTVTSAQKNPTAFYLCASSGWGQRIEAFFGQGTRLTVV.